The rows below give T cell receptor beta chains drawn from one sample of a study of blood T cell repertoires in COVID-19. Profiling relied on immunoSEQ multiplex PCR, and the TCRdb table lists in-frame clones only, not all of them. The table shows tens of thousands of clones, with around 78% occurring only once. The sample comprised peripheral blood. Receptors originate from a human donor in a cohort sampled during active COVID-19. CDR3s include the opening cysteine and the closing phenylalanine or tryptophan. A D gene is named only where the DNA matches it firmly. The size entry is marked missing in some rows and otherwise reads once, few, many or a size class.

CDR3: CASSPGASGIETQYF
DNA: TGTGCCAGCAGCCCTGGGGCTAGCGGGATCGAGACCCAGTACTTC
size: NA
length: 15
J: TRBJ2-5
D: TRBD2
V: TRBV27

CDR3: CSVSGTDYGYTF
DNA: TGCAGCGTCTCCGGGACAGACTATGGCTACACCTTC
size: NA
length: 12
J: TRBJ1-2
D: TRBD1
V: TRBV29-1

CDR3: CASSGTSFEQYF
DNA: TGTGCCAGCAGTGGAACTAGTTTCGAGCAGTACTTC
size: once
length: 12
J: TRBJ2-7
D: NA
V: TRBV2

CDR3: CASSLTGFHRGDTQYF
DNA: TGTGCCAGCAGTTTGACGGGATTCCATCGGGGAGATACGCAGTATTTT
size: NA
length: 16
J: TRBJ2-3
D: NA
V: TRBV28

CDR3: CASSFSGYYEQYF
DNA: TGTGCCAGCAGCTTTAGCGGGTACTACGAGCAGTACTTC
size: NA
length: 13
J: TRBJ2-7
D: TRBD2
V: TRBV11-2

CDR3: CASTRDTNTEAFF
DNA: TGTGCCAGTACCAGGGACACGAACACTGAAGCTTTCTTT
size: NA
length: 13
J: TRBJ1-1
D: NA
V: TRBV19

CDR3: CASSFTAGLGIYEQYF
DNA: TGTGCCAGCAGTTTCACCGCGGGACTAGGGATCTACGAGCAGTACTTC
size: NA
length: 16
J: TRBJ2-7
D: TRBD2
V: TRBV27

CDR3: CAWTVQDLSYEQYF
DNA: TGTGCCTGGACCGTGCAGGACTTGAGCTACGAGCAGTACTTC
size: NA
length: 14
J: TRBJ2-7
D: NA
V: TRBV30

CDR3: CASSLLAGPSYEQYF
DNA: TGTGCCAGCAGTTTATTGGCGGGACCCTCCTACGAGCAGTACTTC
size: NA
length: 15
J: TRBJ2-7
D: NA
V: TRBV27

CDR3: CSVGTTHEQFF
DNA: TGCAGCGTAGGGACTACTCATGAGCAGTTCTTC
size: NA
length: 11
J: TRBJ2-1
D: TRBD2
V: TRBV29-1

CDR3: CASSDRGGGYTF
DNA: TGTGCCAGCAGTGACAGGGGTGGGGGCTACACCTTC
size: NA
length: 12
J: TRBJ1-2
D: TRBD1
V: TRBV12-3/TRBV12-4

CDR3: CASSLPRQAYSPLHF
DNA: TGTGCCAGCAGCTTACCGCGACAGGCGTACTCACCCCTCCACTTT
size: NA
length: 15
J: TRBJ1-6
D: NA
V: TRBV7-2

CDR3: CASSERRRDYEQYF
DNA: TGTGCCAGCAGTGAGCGGCGGAGAGACTACGAGCAGTACTTC
size: NA
length: 14
J: TRBJ2-7
D: NA
V: TRBV2

CDR3: CASNNRVSSGYTF
DNA: TGTGCCAGCAACAACAGGGTCTCTTCCGGCTACACCTTC
size: NA
length: 13
J: TRBJ1-2
D: NA
V: TRBV11-2

CDR3: CATSDPRTDPYEQYF
DNA: TGTGCCACCAGTGACCCCCGGACAGATCCCTACGAGCAGTACTTC
size: NA
length: 15
J: TRBJ2-7
D: NA
V: TRBV24-1

CDR3: CASSIDLEGYEQYF
DNA: TGTGCCAGTAGTATAGATCTCGAGGGCTACGAGCAGTACTTC
size: NA
length: 14
J: TRBJ2-7
D: NA
V: TRBV19

CDR3: CASSFTSGTGDEKLFF
DNA: TGTGCCAGCAGCTTCACTTCCGGGACAGGGGATGAAAAACTGTTTTTT
size: once
length: 16
J: TRBJ1-4
D: TRBD1
V: TRBV5-8

CDR3: CASTPGQGGLYGYTF
DNA: TGTGCCAGCACCCCCGGACAAGGTGGCCTCTATGGCTACACCTTC
size: NA
length: 15
J: TRBJ1-2
D: NA
V: TRBV9

CDR3: CASSSGQLTGANVLTF
DNA: TGTGCCAGCAGTTCAGGACAGCTCACTGGGGCCAACGTCCTGACTTTC
size: NA
length: 16
J: TRBJ2-6
D: NA
V: TRBV6-4

CDR3: CSASGDRANYGYTF
DNA: TGCAGTGCTAGTGGGGACAGGGCCAACTATGGCTACACCTTC
size: few
length: 14
J: TRBJ1-2
D: TRBD1
V: TRBV20-1

CDR3: CASSPRGGTGITGANVLTF
DNA: TGTGCCAGCAGTCCCAGGGGCGGGACAGGGATTACTGGGGCCAACGTCCTGACTTTC
size: NA
length: 19
J: TRBJ2-6
D: TRBD1
V: TRBV6-6

CDR3: CASSTIDRGLAYNEQFF
DNA: TGTGCCAGCAGCACCATAGACAGGGGGCTGGCCTACAATGAGCAGTTCTTC
size: few
length: 17
J: TRBJ2-1
D: TRBD1
V: TRBV7-9

CDR3: CASSPPGSGREAVHEQYF
DNA: TGTGCCAGCAGCCCGCCCGGGAGCGGGAGGGAGGCGGTCCACGAGCAGTACTTC
size: NA
length: 18
J: TRBJ2-7
D: NA
V: TRBV21-1

CDR3: CASSPRVGGTPNYGYTF
DNA: TGTGCCAGCAGTCCCCGGGTGGGGGGGACCCCTAACTATGGCTACACCTTC
size: NA
length: 17
J: TRBJ1-2
D: NA
V: TRBV27

CDR3: CASSDTGFLSPLHF
DNA: TGTGCCAGCAGTGATACAGGGTTCTTGTCACCCCTCCACTTT
size: NA
length: 14
J: TRBJ1-6
D: NA
V: TRBV2

CDR3: CASSQSGDRVKPQHF
DNA: TGCGCCAGCAGTCAATCGGGCGACAGGGTTAAGCCCCAGCATTTT
size: NA
length: 15
J: TRBJ1-5
D: TRBD1
V: TRBV23-1

CDR3: CASSDTSGGANEQFF
DNA: TGTGCCAGCAGTGACACTAGCGGGGGGGCAAATGAGCAGTTCTTC
size: NA
length: 15
J: TRBJ2-1
D: TRBD2
V: TRBV6-4

CDR3: CASSLANRGGEKLFF
DNA: TGTGCCAGCAGCTTGGCAAACAGGGGTGGTGAAAAACTGTTTTTT
size: NA
length: 15
J: TRBJ1-4
D: TRBD1
V: TRBV5-6

CDR3: CASSLTMNTEAFF
DNA: TGTGCCAGCAGTTTGACTATGAACACTGAAGCTTTCTTT
size: NA
length: 13
J: TRBJ1-1
D: NA
V: TRBV12-3/TRBV12-4

CDR3: CASSQPAGFNEQYF
DNA: TGTGCCAGCAGTCAACCGGCAGGGTTCAACGAGCAGTACTTC
size: NA
length: 14
J: TRBJ2-7
D: NA
V: TRBV5-8

CDR3: CASSFSGGETQYF
DNA: TGTGCCAGCAGTTTTAGCGGGGGGGAGACCCAGTACTTC
size: NA
length: 13
J: TRBJ2-5
D: TRBD2
V: TRBV12-3/TRBV12-4

CDR3: CASSSRTGWRGYTF
DNA: TGTGCCAGCAGCTCGAGAACAGGGTGGCGAGGCTACACCTTC
size: NA
length: 14
J: TRBJ1-2
D: NA
V: TRBV5-4

CDR3: CASSGSPGTGRNTEAFF
DNA: TGCGCCAGCAGCGGAAGTCCCGGGACAGGGAGAAACACTGAAGCTTTCTTT
size: NA
length: 17
J: TRBJ1-1
D: TRBD1
V: TRBV5-1

CDR3: CASSRSWGGDKNIQYF
DNA: TGTGCCAGCAGCCGATCATGGGGGGGGGACAAAAACATTCAGTACTTC
size: NA
length: 16
J: TRBJ2-4
D: TRBD2
V: TRBV11-2

CDR3: CASSTSEDRVFWNYGYTF
DNA: TGTGCCAGCAGCACATCCGAAGACAGGGTATTTTGGAACTATGGCTACACCTTC
size: NA
length: 18
J: TRBJ1-2
D: TRBD1
V: TRBV5-6

CDR3: CASSPNSPTGDGYTF
DNA: TGTGCCAGCTCACCCAATTCCCCGACAGGGGATGGCTACACCTTC
size: NA
length: 15
J: TRBJ1-2
D: TRBD1
V: TRBV18

CDR3: CASSPDRINTEAFF
DNA: TGTGCCAGCAGCCCCGACAGGATTAACACTGAAGCTTTCTTT
size: NA
length: 14
J: TRBJ1-1
D: NA
V: TRBV6-5

CDR3: CASSSSDWRYNEQFF
DNA: TGTGCCAGCAGTTCAAGCGACTGGCGATACAATGAGCAGTTCTTC
size: medium-sized
length: 15
J: TRBJ2-1
D: NA
V: TRBV27

CDR3: CASSYRGALYGYTF
DNA: TGTGCCAGCAGTTACCGGGGGGCCCTATATGGCTACACCTTC
size: NA
length: 14
J: TRBJ1-2
D: NA
V: TRBV6-5

CDR3: CASRFASGRDRYEQYF
DNA: TGTGCCAGCAGATTTGCGAGCGGGAGGGATCGGTACGAGCAGTACTTC
size: few
length: 16
J: TRBJ2-7
D: TRBD2
V: TRBV27

CDR3: CASSLQYEQYF
DNA: TGTGCCAGCAGTTTACAGTACGAGCAGTACTTC
size: NA
length: 11
J: TRBJ2-7
D: NA
V: TRBV28

CDR3: CASRSTGPRGYEQYF
DNA: TGTGCCAGCAGGTCGACAGGGCCGAGGGGCTACGAGCAGTACTTC
size: NA
length: 15
J: TRBJ2-7
D: TRBD1
V: TRBV28

CDR3: CASSFGGGYNEQFF
DNA: TGTGCCAGCAGCTTTGGCGGGGGTTACAATGAGCAGTTCTTC
size: once
length: 14
J: TRBJ2-1
D: TRBD2
V: TRBV7-6

CDR3: CASSRGLAGLTDTQYF
DNA: TGTGCCAGCAGCCGCGGACTAGCGGGATTGACAGATACGCAGTATTTT
size: NA
length: 16
J: TRBJ2-3
D: TRBD2
V: TRBV7-9

CDR3: CASSLDMGAGSEKLFF
DNA: TGTGCCAGCAGCTTAGATATGGGGGCGGGTAGTGAAAAACTGTTTTTT
size: NA
length: 16
J: TRBJ1-4
D: NA
V: TRBV11-2

CDR3: CASRNRGPGNTIYF
DNA: TGTGCCAGCAGGAACAGGGGGCCCGGAAACACCATATATTTT
size: NA
length: 14
J: TRBJ1-3
D: TRBD1
V: TRBV5-6

CDR3: CASSGTVSYEQYF
DNA: TGTGCCAGCAGCGGGACTGTTTCCTACGAGCAGTACTTC
size: NA
length: 13
J: TRBJ2-7
D: NA
V: TRBV7-8

CDR3: CASSSDRPANYGYTF
DNA: TGTGCCAGCAGCTCGGACAGGCCAGCTAACTATGGCTACACCTTC
size: NA
length: 15
J: TRBJ1-2
D: TRBD1
V: TRBV5-5